This TCR beta chain was recovered during a study of CD8 T cells in Susac syndrome. Reverse transcription of roughly 0.5 to 1 ug RNA was carried out with random hexamers. Amplification of TCR beta CDR3 by immunoSEQ multiplex PCR spanned 54 Vbeta and 13 Jbeta. TCRdb processed the immunoSEQ multiplex PCR reads anew with MiXCR; each CDR3 protein has one entry. The table records approximately 170,000 distinct CDR3 sequences, 92% of them present only once. The CDR3 sequence is 15 residues long. The V gene end was trimmed by 7 bases and the J gene end by 3 bases; junction bases not matched to a gene: 9. The germline V gene has CDR1 MNHNS and CDR2 SASEGT.

The chain couples TRBV6-1 to TRBJ2-1; TRBD1 aligns across 7 bases. This TCR was recovered from a human donor in good health. The sequenced sample was CD4+ T cells from PBMCs. CDR3 nucleotide sequence: TGTGCCAGCACCCCTGGACAGGATTACTACAATGAGCAGTTCTTC. Its protein is CASTPGQDYYNEQFF.